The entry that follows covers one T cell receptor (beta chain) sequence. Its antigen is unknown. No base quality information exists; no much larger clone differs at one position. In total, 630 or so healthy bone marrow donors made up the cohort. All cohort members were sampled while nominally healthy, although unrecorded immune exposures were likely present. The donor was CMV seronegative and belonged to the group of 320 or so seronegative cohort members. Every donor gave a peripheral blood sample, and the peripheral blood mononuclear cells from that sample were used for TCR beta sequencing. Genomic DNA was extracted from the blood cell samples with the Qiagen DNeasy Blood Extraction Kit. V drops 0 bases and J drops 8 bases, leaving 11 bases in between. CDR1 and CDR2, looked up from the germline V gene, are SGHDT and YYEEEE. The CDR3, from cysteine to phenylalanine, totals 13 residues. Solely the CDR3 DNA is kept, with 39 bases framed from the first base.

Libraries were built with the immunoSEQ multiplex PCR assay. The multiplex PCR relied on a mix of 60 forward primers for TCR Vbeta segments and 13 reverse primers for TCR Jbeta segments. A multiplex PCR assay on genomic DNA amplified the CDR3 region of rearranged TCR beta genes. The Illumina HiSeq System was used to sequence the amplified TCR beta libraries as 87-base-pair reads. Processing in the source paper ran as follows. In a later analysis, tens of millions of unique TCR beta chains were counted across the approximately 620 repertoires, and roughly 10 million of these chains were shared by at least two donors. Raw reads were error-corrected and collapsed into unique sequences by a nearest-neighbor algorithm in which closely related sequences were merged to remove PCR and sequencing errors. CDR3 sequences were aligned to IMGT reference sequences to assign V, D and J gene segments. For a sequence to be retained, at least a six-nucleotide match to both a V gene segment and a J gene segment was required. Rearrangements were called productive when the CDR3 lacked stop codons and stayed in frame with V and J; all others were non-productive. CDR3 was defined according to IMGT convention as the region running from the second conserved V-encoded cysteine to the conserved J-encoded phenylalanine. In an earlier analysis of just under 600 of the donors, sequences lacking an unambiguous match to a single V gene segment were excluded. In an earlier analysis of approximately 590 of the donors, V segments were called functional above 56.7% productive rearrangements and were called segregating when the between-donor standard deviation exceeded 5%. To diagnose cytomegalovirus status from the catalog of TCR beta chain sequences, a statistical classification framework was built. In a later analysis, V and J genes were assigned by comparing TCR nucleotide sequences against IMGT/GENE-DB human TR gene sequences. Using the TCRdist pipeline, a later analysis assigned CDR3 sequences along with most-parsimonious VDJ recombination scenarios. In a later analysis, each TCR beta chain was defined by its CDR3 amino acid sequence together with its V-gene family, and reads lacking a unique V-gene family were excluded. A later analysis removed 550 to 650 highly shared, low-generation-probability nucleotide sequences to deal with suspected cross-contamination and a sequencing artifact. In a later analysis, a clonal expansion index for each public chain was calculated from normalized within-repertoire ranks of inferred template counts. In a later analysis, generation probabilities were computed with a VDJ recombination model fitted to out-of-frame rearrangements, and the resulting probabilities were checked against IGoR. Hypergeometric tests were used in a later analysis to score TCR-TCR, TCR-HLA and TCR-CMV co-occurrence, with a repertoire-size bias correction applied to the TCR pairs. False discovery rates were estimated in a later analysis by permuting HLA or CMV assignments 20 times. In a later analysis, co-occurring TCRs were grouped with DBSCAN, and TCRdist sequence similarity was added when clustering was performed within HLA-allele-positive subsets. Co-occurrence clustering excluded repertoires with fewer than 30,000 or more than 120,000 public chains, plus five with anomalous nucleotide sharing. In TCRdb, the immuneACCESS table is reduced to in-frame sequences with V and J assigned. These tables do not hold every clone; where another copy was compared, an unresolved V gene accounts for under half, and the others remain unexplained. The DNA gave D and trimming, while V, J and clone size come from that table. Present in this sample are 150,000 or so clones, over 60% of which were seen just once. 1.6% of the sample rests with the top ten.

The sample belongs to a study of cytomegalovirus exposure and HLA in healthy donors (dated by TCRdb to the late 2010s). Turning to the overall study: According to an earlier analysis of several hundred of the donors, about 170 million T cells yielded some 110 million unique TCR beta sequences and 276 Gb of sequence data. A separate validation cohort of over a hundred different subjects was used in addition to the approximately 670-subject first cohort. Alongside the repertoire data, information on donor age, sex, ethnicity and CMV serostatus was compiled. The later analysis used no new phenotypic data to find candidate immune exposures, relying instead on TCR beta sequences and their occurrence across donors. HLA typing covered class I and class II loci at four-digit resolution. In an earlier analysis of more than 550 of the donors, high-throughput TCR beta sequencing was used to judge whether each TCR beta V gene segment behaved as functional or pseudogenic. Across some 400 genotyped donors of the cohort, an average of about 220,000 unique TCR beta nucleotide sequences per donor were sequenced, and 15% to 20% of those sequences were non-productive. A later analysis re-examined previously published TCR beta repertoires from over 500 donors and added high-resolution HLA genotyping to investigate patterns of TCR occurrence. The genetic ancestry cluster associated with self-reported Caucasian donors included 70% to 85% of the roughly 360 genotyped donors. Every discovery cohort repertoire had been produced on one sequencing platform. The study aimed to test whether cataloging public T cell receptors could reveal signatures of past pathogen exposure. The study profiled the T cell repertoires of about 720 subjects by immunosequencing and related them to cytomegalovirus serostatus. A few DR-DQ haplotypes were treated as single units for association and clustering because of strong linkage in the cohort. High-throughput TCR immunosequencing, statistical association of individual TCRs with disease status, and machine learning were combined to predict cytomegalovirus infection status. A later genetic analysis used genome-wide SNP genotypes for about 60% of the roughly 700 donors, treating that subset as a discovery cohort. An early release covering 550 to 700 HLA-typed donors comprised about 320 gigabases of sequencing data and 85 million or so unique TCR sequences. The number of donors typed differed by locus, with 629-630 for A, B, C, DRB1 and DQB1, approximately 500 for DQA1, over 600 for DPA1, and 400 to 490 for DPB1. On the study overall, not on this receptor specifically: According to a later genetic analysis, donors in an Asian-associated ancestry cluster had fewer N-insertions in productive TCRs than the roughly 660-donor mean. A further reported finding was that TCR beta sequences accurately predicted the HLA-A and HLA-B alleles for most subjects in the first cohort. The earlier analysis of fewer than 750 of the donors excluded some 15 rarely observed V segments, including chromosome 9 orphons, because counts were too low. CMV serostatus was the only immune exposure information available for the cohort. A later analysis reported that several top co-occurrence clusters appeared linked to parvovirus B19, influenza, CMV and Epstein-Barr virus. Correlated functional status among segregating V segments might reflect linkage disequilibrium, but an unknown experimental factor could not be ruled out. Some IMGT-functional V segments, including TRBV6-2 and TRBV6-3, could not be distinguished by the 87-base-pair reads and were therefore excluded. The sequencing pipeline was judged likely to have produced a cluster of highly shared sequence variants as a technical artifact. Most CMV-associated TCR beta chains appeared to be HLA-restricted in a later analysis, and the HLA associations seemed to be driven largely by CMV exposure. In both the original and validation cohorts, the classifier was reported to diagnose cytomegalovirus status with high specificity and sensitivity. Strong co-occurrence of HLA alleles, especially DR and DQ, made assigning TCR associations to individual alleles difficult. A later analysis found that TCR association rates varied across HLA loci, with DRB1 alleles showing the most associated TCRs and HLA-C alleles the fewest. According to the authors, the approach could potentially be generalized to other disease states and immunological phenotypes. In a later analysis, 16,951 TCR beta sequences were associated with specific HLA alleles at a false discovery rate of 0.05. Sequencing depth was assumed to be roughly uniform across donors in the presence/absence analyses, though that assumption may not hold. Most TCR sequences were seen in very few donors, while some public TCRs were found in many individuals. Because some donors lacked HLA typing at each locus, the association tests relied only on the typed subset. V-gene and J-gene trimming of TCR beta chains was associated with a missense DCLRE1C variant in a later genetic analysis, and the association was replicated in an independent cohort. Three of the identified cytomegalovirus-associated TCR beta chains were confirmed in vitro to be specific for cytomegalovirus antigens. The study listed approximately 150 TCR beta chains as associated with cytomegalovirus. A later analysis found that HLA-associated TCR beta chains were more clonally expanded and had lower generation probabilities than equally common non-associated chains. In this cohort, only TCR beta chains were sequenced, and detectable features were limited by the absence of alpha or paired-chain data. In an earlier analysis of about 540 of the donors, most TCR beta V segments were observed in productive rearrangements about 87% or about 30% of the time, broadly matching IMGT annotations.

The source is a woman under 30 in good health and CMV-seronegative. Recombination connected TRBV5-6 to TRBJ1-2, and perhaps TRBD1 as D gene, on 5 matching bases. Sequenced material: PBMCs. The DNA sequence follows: TGTGCCAGCAGCTTGGGCGGGGGAGGCGGCTACACCTTC. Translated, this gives CASSLGGGGGYTF. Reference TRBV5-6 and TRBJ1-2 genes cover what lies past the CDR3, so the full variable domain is DAGVTQSPTHLIKTRGQQVTLRCSPKSGHDTVSWYQQALGQGPQFIFQYYEEEERQRGNFPDRFSGHQFPNYSSELNVNALLLGDSALYLCASSLGGGGGYTFGSGTRLTVV.